This T cell receptor beta chain was recovered during a study of CD8+ T cells in alopecia areata. The study, taken as a whole, reports: Higher clonality than in normal scalp was seen in lesional scalp, especially alopecia totalis/universalis. Although TCR sharing was seen in mice, sharing across patients was less clear, possibly for HLA-related reasons.

Collection of lesional scalp punch biopsies and peripheral blood was performed in alopecia areata patients. From PBMCs, CD4+ and CD8+ T cells were sorted. V was trimmed by 6 bases and J by 3 bases, leaving 12 bases between them. Germline V gene lookup returns CDR1 MNHEY and CDR2 SVGAGI. This CDR3 spans 13 amino acids. Sequencing relied on a cDNA template that was reverse transcribed from extracted RNA. Assay: immunoSEQ multiplex PCR; the TCRdb copy retains only in-frame clones and omits some. The sample shows 90,000 to 120,000 clones, about 50% of them seen only once. Note on this clone: As yet, its antigen is unknown.

Sequencing used NKG2D-low CD8+ T cells sorted from blood. This TCR was sampled from a human donor with alopecia areata. The rearrangement uses TRBV6-5 and TRBJ2-7; either TRBD1 or TRBD2 may fit D (5 bases each). This CDR3 is CASSSGPVYEQYF. The CDR3 DNA reads as TGTGCCAGCAGCTCGGGACCAGTCTACGAGCAGTACTTC.